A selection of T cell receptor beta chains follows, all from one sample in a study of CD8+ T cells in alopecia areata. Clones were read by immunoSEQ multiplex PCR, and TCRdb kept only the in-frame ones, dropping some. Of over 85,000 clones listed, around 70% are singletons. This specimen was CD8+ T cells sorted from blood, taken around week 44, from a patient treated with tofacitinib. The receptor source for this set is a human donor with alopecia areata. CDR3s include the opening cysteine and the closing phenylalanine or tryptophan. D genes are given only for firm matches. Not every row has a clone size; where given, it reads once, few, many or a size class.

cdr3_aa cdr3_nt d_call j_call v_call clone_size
CASSLDGLAVYNEQFF TGTGCCAGCAGCTTAGACGGACTAGCGGTCTACAATGAGCAGTTCTTC TRBD2 TRBJ2-1 TRBV7-2 few
CASSPAWGDREDEQFF TGTGCCAGCAGTCCCGCTTGGGGGGACAGGGAGGATGAGCAGTTCTTC TRBD1 TRBJ2-1 TRBV27 NA
CASSLRGVSYEQYF TGTGCCAGCAGCCTCAGAGGGGTCTCCTACGAGCAGTACTTC NA TRBJ2-7 TRBV11-2 NA
CATTDSTGELFF TGCGCCACCACCGACAGTACCGGGGAGCTGTTTTTT NA TRBJ2-2 TRBV5-1 once
CASVAGGTEAFF TGTGCTAGTGTGGCAGGGGGCACTGAAGCTTTCTTT TRBD1 TRBJ1-1 TRBV12-5 NA
CSVSRTGSDQGGYTF TGCAGCGTTTCGAGGACAGGGTCTGATCAGGGTGGCTACACCTTC TRBD1 TRBJ1-2 TRBV29-1 NA
CASSFGPTVYTEAFF TGCGCCAGCAGCTTCGGGCCCACAGTCTACACTGAAGCTTTCTTT NA TRBJ1-1 TRBV5-1 NA
CGVPSGDNEQFF TGCGGCGTTCCCTCTGGAGACAATGAGCAGTTCTTC NA TRBJ2-1 TRBV29-1 NA
CASSLFLDRATDTQYF TGTGCCAGCAGCTTATTCCTGGACAGGGCCACAGATACGCAGTATTTT TRBD1 TRBJ2-3 TRBV7-9 NA
CASSGGGATDTQYF TGTGCCAGCAGTGGCGGGGGGGCCACAGATACGCAGTATTTT TRBD2 TRBJ2-3 TRBV6-5 few
CASLTLGYEQYF TGTGCCAGCTTAACTTTAGGATACGAGCAGTACTTC NA TRBJ2-7 TRBV2 NA
CAWSVGEIYGYTF TGTGCCTGGAGCGTTGGAGAGATCTATGGCTACACCTTC NA TRBJ1-2 TRBV30 NA
CASSYGEKLFF TGTGCCAGCAGTTACGGGGAAAAACTGTTTTTT NA TRBJ1-4 TRBV6-6 NA
CASSQLTAYEQYF TGTGCCAGCAGCCAACTCACAGCGTACGAGCAGTACTTC NA TRBJ2-7 TRBV14 few
CASSLGTGASYEQYF TGTGCCAGCAGCCTAGGGACAGGGGCCTCCTACGAGCAGTACTTC TRBD1 TRBJ2-7 TRBV7-9 NA
CASSLFSGLYNEQFF TGTGCCAGCAGTTTATTTAGTGGACTATACAATGAGCAGTTCTTC NA TRBJ2-1 TRBV27 few
CASSLWAGDQPQHF TGTGCCAGCAGTTTATGGGCGGGGGATCAGCCCCAGCATTTT NA TRBJ1-5 TRBV27 NA
CASSDRPDYTRNQPQHF TGTGCCAGCAGTGATCGCCCTGACTATACCCGCAATCAGCCCCAGCATTTT NA TRBJ1-5 TRBV2 NA
CASSLGTGTYEQYF TGTGCCAGTAGCCTCGGGACAGGAACCTACGAGCAGTACTTC TRBD1 TRBJ2-7 TRBV19 NA
CASSLTPGAGWTEAFF TGTGCCAGCAGTTTAACCCCGGGAGCGGGTTGGACTGAAGCTTTCTTT NA TRBJ1-1 TRBV27 NA
CASSFETGRYNEQFF TGTGCCAGCAGCTTCGAGACAGGGAGATACAATGAGCAGTTCTTC TRBD1 TRBJ2-1 TRBV11-2 NA
CSVVTNTEAFF TGCAGCGTTGTGACGAACACTGAAGCTTTCTTT NA TRBJ1-1 TRBV29-1 NA
CASSEPASAQGLGYTF TGTGCCAGCAGTGAACCCGCGAGCGCCCAGGGTTTGGGCTACACCTTC NA TRBJ1-2 TRBV25-1 NA
CAWSVGRPNTGELFF TGTGCCTGGAGTGTGGGGAGACCGAACACCGGGGAGCTGTTTTTT NA TRBJ2-2 TRBV30 NA
CAITAQGGNEQYF TGTGCCATCACGGCACAGGGGGGCAACGAGCAGTACTTC TRBD1 TRBJ2-7 TRBV10-3 few
CASSLTSRRFF TGTGCCAGCTCCCTGACCTCTCGACGGTTCTTC NA TRBJ2-1 TRBV25-1 NA
CASRPAGFSPFF TGTGCCAGCCGTCCCGCGGGGTTTTCTCCGTTCTTC NA TRBJ2-1 TRBV11-2 few
CASSEVGTSSYNEQFF TGTGCCAGCAGTGAAGTGGGCACCTCCTCCTACAATGAGCAGTTCTTC NA TRBJ2-1 TRBV2 NA
CASSQDDQGRDGYTF TGCGCCAGCAGCCAAGATGACCAGGGGAGGGATGGCTACACCTTC NA TRBJ1-2 TRBV4-3 few
CASSESAGHARGYTF TGTGCCAGCAGTGAATCAGCCGGCCACGCTCGGGGCTACACCTTC NA TRBJ1-2 TRBV6-1 NA
CASSLGSSRREQYF TGTGCCAGCAGCTTAGGGTCTAGCAGGCGCGAGCAGTACTTC NA TRBJ2-7 TRBV11-2 few
CASSSRGGTDTQYF TGTGCCAGCAGCTCCCGGGGGGGGACAGATACGCAGTATTTT TRBD2 TRBJ2-3 TRBV13 few
CASSQVTFNEQFF TGCGCCAGCAGCCAAGTCACCTTCAATGAGCAGTTCTTC NA TRBJ2-1 TRBV4-3 NA
CASSRGGYTEAFF TGTGCCAGCAGTCGCGGGGGGTACACTGAAGCTTTCTTT NA TRBJ1-1 TRBV9 few
CAWSGGPSSPQHF TGTGCCTGGAGTGGCGGGCCCTCGTCGCCCCAGCATTTT NA TRBJ1-5 TRBV30 NA
CASSELGGEEQFF TGTGCCAGCAGTGAATTGGGCGGGGAAGAGCAGTTCTTC NA TRBJ2-1 TRBV25-1 NA
CASSLGTGMNQPQHF TGTGCCAGCAGCTTGGGCACAGGAATGAATCAGCCCCAGCATTTT NA TRBJ1-5 TRBV5-6 NA
CASSAIGTLAKNIQYF TGCGCCAGCAGCGCAATAGGGACTCTAGCCAAAAACATTCAGTACTTC NA TRBJ2-4 TRBV5-1 NA
CASSSRIVNTGELFF TGTGCCAGCAGCTCTCGAATAGTGAACACCGGGGAGCTGTTTTTT NA TRBJ2-2 TRBV13 NA
CASSAEAASSSYEQYF TGCGCCAGCAGCGCGGAGGCTGCATCAAGCTCCTACGAGCAGTACTTC NA TRBJ2-7 TRBV5-1 NA
CASSLYSPKGWETQYF TGTGCCAGCAGCTTATACAGCCCCAAAGGGTGGGAGACCCAGTACTTC NA TRBJ2-5 TRBV13 once
CASSMIAGMRDEQFF TGTGCCAGTAGTATGATAGCGGGTATGAGGGATGAGCAGTTCTTC TRBD2 TRBJ2-1 TRBV19 NA
CASSPNRGRQPQHF TGTGCCAGCAGCCCAAACAGGGGTCGTCAGCCCCAGCATTTT TRBD1 TRBJ1-5 TRBV6-5 NA
CSIVGMNTEAFF TGCAGCATCGTGGGCATGAACACTGAAGCTTTCTTT NA TRBJ1-1 TRBV29-1 once
CATSRPGEEQYF TGTGCCACCAGCAGGCCCGGAGAAGAGCAGTACTTC NA TRBJ2-7 TRBV15 NA
CASRIGYEAFF TGTGCCAGTAGAATAGGGTATGAAGCTTTCTTT NA TRBJ1-1 TRBV19 NA
CASSPSGFSAKNIQYF TGTGCCAGCAGCCCCTCCGGGTTCAGCGCCAAAAACATTCAGTACTTC NA TRBJ2-4 TRBV7-9 NA
CASSPGTASVGETQYF TGCGCCAGCAGCCCCGGGACAGCTTCGGTTGGCGAGACCCAGTACTTC TRBD1 TRBJ2-5 TRBV4-3 once
CADWRDLSDTQYF TGTGCCGATTGGCGGGACCTGTCAGATACGCAGTATTTT NA TRBJ2-3 TRBV2 NA
CASSLAGAGLAGELFF TGTGCCAGCAGCTTAGCTGGCGCGGGGTTGGCCGGGGAGCTGTTTTTT NA TRBJ2-2 TRBV7-8 NA
CASSQAPGRIPYGYTF TGCGCCAGCAGCCAAGCTCCGGGACGGATCCCCTATGGCTACACCTTC NA TRBJ1-2 TRBV4-3 NA
CASSLGQTITEAFF TGTGCCAGCAGCTTAGGACAAACTATCACTGAAGCTTTCTTT NA TRBJ1-1 TRBV11-2 NA
CASSLSWGEAGYTF TGTGCCAGTAGCCTCTCTTGGGGGGAGGCTGGCTACACCTTC NA TRBJ1-2 TRBV19 NA
CASSVSAGTNEKLFF TGTGCCAGCAGCGTATCGGCAGGCACTAATGAAAAACTGTTTTTT NA TRBJ1-4 TRBV9 NA
CASSLLGGKMDTQYF TGTGCCAGCAGTTTACTAGGGGGCAAGATGGATACGCAGTATTTT TRBD1 TRBJ2-3 TRBV28 NA
CASRPGSVSTGEQYF TGTGCCAGCAGGCCAGGGTCAGTCTCGACAGGGGAGCAGTACTTC TRBD1 TRBJ2-7 TRBV27 NA
CASSQAPPGGDTGELFF TGCGCCAGCAGCCAAGCACCCCCCGGGGGGGACACCGGGGAGCTGTTTTTT TRBD2 TRBJ2-2 TRBV4-3 NA
CASSPGLSQYNEQFF TGTGCCAGCAGCCCAGGGTTGAGCCAGTACAATGAGCAGTTCTTC NA TRBJ2-1 TRBV7-9 few
CASSEARRGSSYEQYF TGTGCCAGCAGTGAAGCGCGGAGGGGGAGCTCCTACGAGCAGTACTTC NA TRBJ2-7 TRBV2 NA
CASSWDRASGGYTF TGTGCCAGCAGTTGGGACAGGGCGTCGGGTGGCTACACCTTC TRBD1 TRBJ1-2 TRBV6-5 NA